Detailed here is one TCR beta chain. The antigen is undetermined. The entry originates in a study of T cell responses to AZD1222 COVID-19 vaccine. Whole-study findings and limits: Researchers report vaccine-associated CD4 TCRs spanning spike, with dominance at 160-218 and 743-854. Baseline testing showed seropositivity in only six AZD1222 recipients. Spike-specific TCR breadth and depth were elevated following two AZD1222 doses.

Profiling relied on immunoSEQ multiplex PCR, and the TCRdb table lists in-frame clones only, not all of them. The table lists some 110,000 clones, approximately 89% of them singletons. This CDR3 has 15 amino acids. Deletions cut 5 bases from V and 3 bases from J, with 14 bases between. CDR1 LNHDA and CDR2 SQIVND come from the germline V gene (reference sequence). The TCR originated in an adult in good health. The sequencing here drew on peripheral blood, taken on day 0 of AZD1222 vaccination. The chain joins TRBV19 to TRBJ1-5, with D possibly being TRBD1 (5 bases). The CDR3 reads CASSWGLGPNQPQHF. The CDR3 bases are TGTGCCAGTAGTTGGGGTTTGGGGCCCAATCAGCCCCAGCATTTT.